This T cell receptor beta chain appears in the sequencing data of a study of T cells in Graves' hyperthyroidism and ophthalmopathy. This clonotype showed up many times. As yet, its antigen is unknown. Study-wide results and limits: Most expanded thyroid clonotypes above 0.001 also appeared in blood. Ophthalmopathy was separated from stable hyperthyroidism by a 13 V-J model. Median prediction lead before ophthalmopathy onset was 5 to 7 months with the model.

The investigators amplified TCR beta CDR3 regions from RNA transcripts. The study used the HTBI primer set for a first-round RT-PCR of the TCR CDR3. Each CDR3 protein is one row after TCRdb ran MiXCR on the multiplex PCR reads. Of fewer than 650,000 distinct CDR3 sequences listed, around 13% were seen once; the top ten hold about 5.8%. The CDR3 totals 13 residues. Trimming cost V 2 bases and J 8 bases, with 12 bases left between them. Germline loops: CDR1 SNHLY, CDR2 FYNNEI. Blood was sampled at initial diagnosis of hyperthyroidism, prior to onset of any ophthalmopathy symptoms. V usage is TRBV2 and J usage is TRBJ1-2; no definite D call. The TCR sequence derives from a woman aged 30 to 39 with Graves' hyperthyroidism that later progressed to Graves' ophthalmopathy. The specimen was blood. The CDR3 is CASSEYEGQGYTF. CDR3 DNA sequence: TGTGCCAGCAGTGAATATGAGGGCCAAGGCTACACCTTC.